This is a list of T cell receptor beta chains from one sample in a study of blood T cell repertoires in COVID-19. The protocol was immunoSEQ multiplex PCR, while the TCRdb copy is restricted to in-frame clones and leaves out a portion. The sample holds approximately 290,000 clones, nearly 90% seen once. The sample was PBMCs or T cells enriched from blood (not recorded which). The receptors were gathered from a woman between 18 and 29 years old with acute COVID-19. Each CDR3 is given with its conserved first and last residue.

v_call: TRBV5-5; cdr3_aa: CASSTGTDNSPLHF
v_call: TRBV7-6; cdr3_aa: CASSLSRTGMDGYTF
v_call: TRBV30; cdr3_aa: CAWNFKSPLHF
v_call: TRBV5-1; cdr3_aa: CASSPGQGLNYGYTF
v_call: TRBV5-1; cdr3_aa: CASSLETGYNEQFF
v_call: TRBV23-1; cdr3_aa: CASSPNSDRDLEKLFF
v_call: TRBV19; cdr3_aa: CASFNSYNEQFF
v_call: TRBV28; cdr3_aa: CASRIGGAGTGELFF
v_call: TRBV28; cdr3_aa: CASSFLTGYGYTF
v_call: TRBV2; cdr3_aa: CASSGQGFGRTEAFF
v_call: TRBV30; cdr3_aa: CAWSRKVHEQYF
v_call: TRBV6-1; cdr3_aa: CASSDRDSYTGELFF
v_call: TRBV7-8; cdr3_aa: CASKGTSGSNEQYF
v_call: TRBV29-1; cdr3_aa: CSVEFSADTQYF
v_call: TRBV30; cdr3_aa: CAWSVFGGQGDGYTF
v_call: TRBV10-3; cdr3_aa: CAISDTGSSYEQYF
v_call: TRBV5-8; cdr3_aa: CASTRGGGQPQHF
v_call: TRBV11-3; cdr3_aa: CASSSLGFGLAGATDTQYF
v_call: TRBV7-6; cdr3_aa: CASSRGLRSSGNTIYF
v_call: TRBV19; cdr3_aa: CASTPWRTGKSTDTQYF
v_call: TRBV24-1; cdr3_aa: CATSGESNQPQHF
v_call: TRBV29-1; cdr3_aa: CSVVTGTETQYF
v_call: TRBV4-1; cdr3_aa: CASSQASGGDYEQYF
v_call: TRBV6-5; cdr3_aa: CASSYSGGSYNEQFF
v_call: TRBV7-9; cdr3_aa: CASSSGGNEQFF
v_call: TRBV24-1; cdr3_aa: CATSDPQTGGHTGELFF
v_call: TRBV28; cdr3_aa: CASSKWTGGNTEAFF
v_call: TRBV19; cdr3_aa: CASSPDRLYGYTF
v_call: TRBV5-1; cdr3_aa: CASSLEGTGGYEQYF
v_call: TRBV7-9; cdr3_aa: CASSSGGQANTEAFF
v_call: TRBV19; cdr3_aa: CASSLQGKYGYTF
v_call: TRBV27; cdr3_aa: CASSWLDRGLTEAFF
v_call: TRBV7-9; cdr3_aa: CASSLASSPLHF
v_call: TRBV11-2; cdr3_aa: CASSSPGLAANNEQFF
v_call: TRBV28; cdr3_aa: CASSLGVPGTQYF
v_call: TRBV10-1; cdr3_aa: CASSTGLGYNEQFF
v_call: TRBV7-8; cdr3_aa: CASSLTRVTTDTQYF
v_call: TRBV11-3; cdr3_aa: CASSSRTSGSYEQYF
v_call: TRBV19; cdr3_aa: CASTDLSDRGETQYF
v_call: TRBV30; cdr3_aa: CAWTTGRTEAFF
v_call: TRBV9; cdr3_aa: CASGGEPNEQFF
v_call: TRBV6-1; cdr3_aa: CASSEGQANTEAFF
v_call: TRBV10-2; cdr3_aa: CASGERDKPNYGYTF
v_call: TRBV11-3; cdr3_aa: CASSLRVRAGGPTDTQYF
v_call: TRBV7-9; cdr3_aa: CASSLGGSVNQPQHF
v_call: TRBV11-3; cdr3_aa: CASRPGTSNTGELFF
v_call: TRBV29-1; cdr3_aa: CSVHVLTDRSSGNTIYF
v_call: TRBV28; cdr3_aa: CATSKGVSNEKLFF
v_call: TRBV6-5; cdr3_aa: CASSYGPTGTGEKLFF
v_call: TRBV11-2; cdr3_aa: CASSFLWTSGNEQYF
v_call: TRBV9; cdr3_aa: CASSVVSPGELFF
v_call: TRBV12-3/TRBV12-4; cdr3_aa: CASRLGNSPLHF
v_call: TRBV20-1; cdr3_aa: CSAIDRVGQPQHF
v_call: TRBV7-6; cdr3_aa: CASSTTSSGANVLTF
v_call: TRBV5-1; cdr3_aa: CASSVGQGNTGELFF
v_call: TRBV19; cdr3_aa: CASSGTGGFQPQHF
v_call: TRBV29-1; cdr3_aa: CSVVGSPEAFF